This T cell receptor beta chain was sequenced for a study of blood T cell repertoires in COVID-19. Across the study: Samples representing acute and convalescent COVID-19 were sourced from the United States, Italy and Spain. In each case, the material was cDNA or gDNA derived from T cells, B-cell-depleted T cells, or PBMCs.

Germline V gene sequence: CDR1 LNHDA, CDR2 SQIVND (reference sequence). The CDR3 has 13 amino acids. With 4 bases removed from V and 1 base from J, the gap between germline ends came to 7 bases. In the authors' workflow: Researchers report that nucleated cell counts were estimated from reference gene primer amplification. The assay was immunoSEQ multiplex PCR, and TCRdb's table has in-frame clones only and misses some. Clone size and the V and J calls come from that table; the DNA yielded D and trimming. In the table there are tens of thousands of clones, approximately 80% of which are singletons. The receptor was derived from a woman in her sixties with acute or convalescent COVID-19. Sequencing was carried out using peripheral blood. This rearrangement joins TRBV19 to TRBJ1-1, with D possibly TRBD1 on 5 matching bases. As DNA, the CDR3 is TGTGCCAGTAGTACAGGGCGGAACACTGAAGCTTTCTTT. Its translation: CASSTGRNTEAFF.